What follows are 18 T cell receptor beta chains derived from one specimen sequenced in a study of beta chain features in type 1 diabetes. Reverse transcription of all isolated RNA meant that expressed TCRB transcripts were sequenced. The repertoire was sequenced with immunoSEQ multiplex PCR; TCRdb's copy has only in-frame clones and lacks some. Found here are 850,000 to 900,000 clones, 17% of them singletons; the top ten hold around 0.02%. The specimen was naive CD4+ T cells from blood. The receptors derive from a woman aged 18-29 years in good health.

This clone was counted only a few times. Other nucleotide sequences from this sample produce the same CDR3. The genes are TRBV7-2 and TRBJ2-7; 7 nucleotides agree with TRBD1. Germline lookup yields CDR1 SGHTA and CDR2 FQGNSA. Trimming took 4 bases from V and 2 from J; bases not matched to a gene: 5. This CDR3 is 14 amino acids long. The CDR3 DNA reads as TGTGCCAGCAGCTCGTCAGGGGGACCCTACGAGCAGTACTTC. Its translation is CASSSSGGPYEQYF.

This clone was detected a few times. The V gene is TRBV7-2, the J gene TRBJ2-1; 9 nucleotides align to TRBD2. Germline CDR1 and CDR2: SGHTA and FQGNSA. V was clipped by 4 bases and J by 2 bases; unmatched bases: 6. The CDR3 covers 16 residues. The CDR3 region has the DNA TGTGCCAGCAGCTGGGCGGGAGGGCAAGCCTACAATGAGCAGTTCTTC. Protein product: CASSWAGGQAYNEQFF.

This chain links TRBV27 with TRBJ1-5; D is unresolved. Germline CDR1 MNHEY, CDR2 SMNVEV (reference sequence). The CDR3 sequence is 15 residues long. Trimming pared 5 bases from V and 1 base from J, leaving 12 bases between. For the CDR3, the DNA is TGTGCCAGCAGTCGGGCGGGCTCCAGCAATCAGCCCCAGCATTTT. As protein: CASSRAGSSNQPQHF.

In its sample, this clone was seen a few times. The genes are TRBV6-6 and TRBJ1-1; possibly TRBD1 for D (5 bases). V was pared by 8 bases and J by 4 bases, with 14 bases between. This CDR3 is built from 13 residues. Germline CDR1 MNHNY, CDR2 SVGAGI (reference sequence). CDR3 amino acids: CASSTGRGTEAFF. The CDR3 DNA is TGTGCCAGCTCTACGGGGAGGGGCACTGAAGCTTTCTTT.

The chain carries TRBV11-1 and TRBJ2-5; D gene ambiguous. The CDR3 length is 14 residues. Trimming took 5 bases from V and 2 from J, leaving 12 bases between them. Germline-derived CDR1 and CDR2 are SGHAT and FQDESV (reference sequence). CDR3 nucleotide sequence: TGTGCCAGCAGCCTACAGAAGATACAAGAGACCCAGTACTTC. Protein product: CASSLQKIQETQYF.

As regards this clone: Other DNA variants within this sample encode the same CDR3. The chain joins TRBV7-9 to TRBJ1-1; D is undetermined. From germline, CDR1 is SEHNR and CDR2 FQNEAQ (reference sequence). Trimming removed 2 bases at V and 8 bases at J, with 6 bases between. The CDR3 spans 11 residues. The CDR3 nucleotides read TGTGCCAGCAGCTTAAAGGTGGAAGCTTTCTTT. Translated: CASSLKVEAFF.

The rearrangement joins TRBV27 to TRBJ2-2; 11 nucleotides align to TRBD2. The CDR3 sequence is 16 residues long. Germline V gene sequence: CDR1 MNHEY, CDR2 SMNVEV (reference sequence). V was clipped by 2 bases and J by 7 bases; unmatched bases: 6. The CDR3, as DNA: TGTGCCAGCAGTTTAGGTAGCGGGAGGGCCTTCGGGGAGCTGTTTTTT. It is translated as CASSLGSGRAFGELFF.

This rearrangement joins TRBV5-1 to TRBJ1-4; D is possibly TRBD1 (6 bases). Trimming shortened V by 0 bases and J by 6 bases, and 15 bases separated the two germline ends. Germline lookup yields CDR1 SGHRS and CDR2 YFSETQ. This CDR3 region has 16 residues. This CDR3 is CASSLGPSEGDEKLFF. The CDR3 DNA reads as TGCGCCAGCAGCTTGGGGCCCTCCGAGGGGGATGAAAAACTGTTTTTT.

This clone was seen only a few times. The chain is built from TRBV2 and TRBJ2-2; maybe TRBD2 (6 bases). The CDR3 totals 16 residues. Germline CDR1 SNHLY, CDR2 FYNNEI. V was cut by 3 bases and J by 1 base, with 12 bases left in between. The CDR3 loop reads CASSERRGMNTGELFF. Here the CDR3 DNA reads TGTGCCAGCAGTGAGCGTCGCGGGATGAACACCGGGGAGCTGTTTTTT. The whole variable domain, remainder taken from reference TRBV2 and TRBJ2-2, is EPEVTQTPSHQVTQMGQEVILRCVPISNHLYFYWYRQILGQKVEFLVSFYNNEISEKSEIFDDQFSVERPDGSNFTLKIRSTKLEDSAMYFCASSERRGMNTGELFFGEGSRLTVL.

This rearrangement joins TRBV7-2 to TRBJ2-5; D perhaps matches TRBD2 (5 bases). In germline, CDR1 is SGHTA, CDR2 FQGNSA. V was pared by 4 bases and J by 4 bases, with 13 bases between. The CDR3 is made up of 14 amino acids. The CDR3 coding sequence is TGTGCCAGCAGCTCGACTACCACCAGAGAGACCCAGTACTTC. This gives the protein CASSSTTTRETQYF. Based on the CDR3 plus reference TRBV7-2 and TRBJ2-5, the full variable domain is GAGVSQSPSNKVTEKGKDVELRCDPISGHTALYWYRQSLGQGLEFLIYFQGNSAPDKSGLPSDRFSAERTGGSVSTLTIQRTQQEDSAVYLCASSSTTTRETQYFGPGTRLLVL.

This clone was observed a few times. The rearrangement joins TRBV15 to TRBJ2-2; D not certain. Germline V gene lookup returns CDR1 LNHNV and CDR2 YYDKDF (reference sequence). This CDR3 is 12 amino acids long. Trimming removed 5 bases at V and 5 bases at J, with 6 bases between. CDR3 in DNA: TGTGCCACCAGCCTAAAAACCGGGGAGCTGTTTTTT. Its protein product is CATSLKTGELFF.

This clone was picked up a small number of times. The CDR3 region is CASSIVGRNTGELFF. The CDR3 nucleotides read TGTGCCAGTAGTATCGTGGGACGGAACACCGGGGAGCTGTTTTTT. The chain couples TRBV19 to TRBJ2-2; the D gene could be TRBD1 or TRBD2 (5 bases each). CDR1 and CDR2 from the germline V gene are LNHDA and SQIVND (reference sequence). The germline V and J ends were trimmed by 3 bases and 1 base, with 9 bases remaining between them. The CDR3 contains 15 residues.

This clone was counted a few times. The V call is TRBV19, the J call TRBJ1-2; TRBD1 matches 11 bases. This CDR3 has 17 residues. CDR1 is LNHDA, CDR2 SQIVND, per germline (reference sequence). Trimming removed 4 bases from V and 3 bases from J; junction bases left unmatched: 10. CDR3 in DNA: TGTGCCAGTAGTACGTCCGGGACAGGGGGATACGACTATGGCTACACCTTC. Its protein is CASSTSGTGGYDYGYTF.

This clone was recorded a few times. The chain is built from TRBV14 and TRBJ2-2; 8 positions agree with TRBD2. V trimming: 2 bases; J trimming: 6 bases; junction bases outside the gene matches: 20. CDR1 SGHDN and CDR2 FVKESK come from the germline V gene. The CDR3 spans 20 residues. Here the CDR3 reads CASSQHHFSAGGIEAGELFF. For the CDR3, the DNA is TGTGCCAGCAGCCAACACCATTTTTCTGCGGGAGGCATCGAGGCCGGGGAGCTGTTTTTT.

This clone was seen more than once but under ten times. This chain connects TRBV5-1 to TRBJ2-2, with D unresolved. The CDR3 sequence is 12 residues long. V lost 5 bases and J lost 5, with 7 bases in between. Germline lookup yields CDR1 SGHRS and CDR2 YFSETQ. The CDR3 nucleotides are TGCGCCAGCAGGGTCCGTACCGGGGAGCTGTTTTTT. Amino acids: CASRVRTGELFF.

The chain combines TRBV2 with TRBJ2-7, with TRBD2 identical over 9 bases. Germline CDR1 SNHLY, CDR2 FYNNEI. Trimming took 6 bases from V and 3 from J; bases not matched to a gene: 27. The CDR3 consists of 21 residues. CDR3 protein: CASSSRAEARGPTSGYYEQYF. The CDR3 nucleotides are TGTGCCAGCAGCTCCCGAGCGGAGGCGAGGGGTCCGACTAGCGGATACTACGAGCAGTACTTC.

This clone was observed a handful of times. The sample contains more than one DNA sequence encoding this CDR3. The V and J genes are TRBV28 and TRBJ2-6, with D unresolved. The germline gives CDR1 MDHEN, CDR2 SYDVKM. This CDR3 is 15 amino acids long. Deletions cut 3 bases from V and 1 base from J, with 7 bases between. CDR3 nucleotides: TGTGCCAGCAGTTTGCGAGGATCTGGGGCCAACGTCCTGACTTTC. Protein product: CASSLRGSGANVLTF.

This chain connects TRBV7-6 to TRBJ2-7; TRBD1 matches at 10 bases. With 0 bases clipped from V and 5 bases from J, the junction kept 1 base outside the gene matches. The CDR3 consists of 14 residues. Per the germline V gene, CDR1 is SGHVS and CDR2 is FNYEAQ. In DNA form, the CDR3 reads TGTGCCAGCAGCTTAGCAGACAGGGGGCACGAGCAGTACTTC. Protein sequence: CASSLADRGHEQYF.